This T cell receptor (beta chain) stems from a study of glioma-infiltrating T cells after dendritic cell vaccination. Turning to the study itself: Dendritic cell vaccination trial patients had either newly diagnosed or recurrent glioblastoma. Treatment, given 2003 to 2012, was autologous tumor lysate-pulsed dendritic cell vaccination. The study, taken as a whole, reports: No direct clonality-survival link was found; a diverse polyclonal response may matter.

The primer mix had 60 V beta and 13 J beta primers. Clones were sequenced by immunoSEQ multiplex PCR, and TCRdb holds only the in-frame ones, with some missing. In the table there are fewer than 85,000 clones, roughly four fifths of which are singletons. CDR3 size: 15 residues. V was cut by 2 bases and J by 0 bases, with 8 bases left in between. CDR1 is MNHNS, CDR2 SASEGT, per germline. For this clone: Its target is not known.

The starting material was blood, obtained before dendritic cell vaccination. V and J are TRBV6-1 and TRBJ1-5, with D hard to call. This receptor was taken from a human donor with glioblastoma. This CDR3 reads CASSEQIYSNQPQHF. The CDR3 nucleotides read TGTGCCAGCAGTGAACAGATTTATAGCAATCAGCCCCAGCATTTT.